This note documents a single T cell receptor beta chain sequence. The CDR3 totals 13 residues. Looked up from germline, CDR1 is SQVTM and CDR2 is ANQGSEA. The V and J ends lost 4 bases and 6 bases, in that order; junction bases with no gene match: 7. These data are taken from a study of blood T cells in healthy people across ages. A sample-barcoded 5' primer and a J-beta primer mix were used in a second PCR of roughly 7 to 11 cycles. Tagging of each cDNA molecule was performed by a template-switch adaptor with 12 random nucleotides. TCRdb reprocessed the 5' RACE reads with MiXCR, giving one entry per CDR3 protein. The sample lists roughly 680,000 distinct CDR3 sequences, about 50% seen once, with 13% in the top ten.

The V gene is TRBV29-1, the J gene TRBJ1-2; 8 bases fit TRBD1. Sequencing used blood. This receptor was identified in a woman of 80 years or more in good health. As DNA, the CDR3 is TGCAGCGTTGGATACAGGGGGATAGATGGCTACACCTTC. Amino acid sequence: CSVGYRGIDGYTF.